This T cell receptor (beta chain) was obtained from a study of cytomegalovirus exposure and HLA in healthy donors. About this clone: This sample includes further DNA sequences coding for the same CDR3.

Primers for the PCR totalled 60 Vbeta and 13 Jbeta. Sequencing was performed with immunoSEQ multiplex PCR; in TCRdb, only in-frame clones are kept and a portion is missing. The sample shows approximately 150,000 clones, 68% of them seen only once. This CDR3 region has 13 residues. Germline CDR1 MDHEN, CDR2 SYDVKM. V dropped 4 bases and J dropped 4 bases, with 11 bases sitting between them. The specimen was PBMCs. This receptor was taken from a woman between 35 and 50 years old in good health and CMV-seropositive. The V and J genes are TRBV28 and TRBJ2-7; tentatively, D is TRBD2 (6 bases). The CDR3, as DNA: TGTGCCAGCAGTTCGGGACTCTCATACGAGCAGTACTTC. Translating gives CASSSGLSYEQYF.